The source of this TCR beta chain is a study of T cell repertoires and HLA-DP antigens. In the study overall: Donor ages ranged from 18-to-29 to 60-to-69; two men, one woman. Sorted CD137+CD4+ samples averaged 218.4 ng DNA; pre-culture CD4+ samples, 900 to 1,500 ng. Study results and limitations: The CD4+ repertoire was not split into naive and memory.

The primer mix covered 54 TRBV segments and 13 TRBJ segments. Data came from immunoSEQ multiplex PCR; TCRdb stores just in-frame clones and leaves some out. The table shows over 100,000 clones, with about 91% occurring only once. Per the germline V gene, CDR1 is SGHVS and CDR2 is FNYEAQ. The CDR3 contains 16 residues. V trimming: 1 base; J trimming: 3 bases; junction bases outside the gene matches: 5. The count of this clone is one. Antigen: not known. This clonotype was sampled from a woman under 30 in good health and CMV-seronegative. This chain uses TRBV7-6 with TRBJ2-3; 9 bases are shared with TRBD2. Sample: CD4+ T cells from PBMCs. CDR3 residues: CASSLEAGGPTDTQYF. CDR3 bases: TGTGCCAGCAGCTTAGAGGCGGGAGGGCCGACAGATACGCAGTATTTT.